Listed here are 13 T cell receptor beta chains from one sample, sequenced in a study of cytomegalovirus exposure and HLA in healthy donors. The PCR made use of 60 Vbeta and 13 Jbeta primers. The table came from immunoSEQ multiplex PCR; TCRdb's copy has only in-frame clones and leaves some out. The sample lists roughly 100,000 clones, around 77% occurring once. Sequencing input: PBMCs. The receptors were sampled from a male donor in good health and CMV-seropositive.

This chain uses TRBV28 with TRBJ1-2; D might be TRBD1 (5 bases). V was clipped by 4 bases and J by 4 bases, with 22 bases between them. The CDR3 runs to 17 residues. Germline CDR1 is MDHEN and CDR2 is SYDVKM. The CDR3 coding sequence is TGTGCCAGCAGTTCTAACCCGGGACTCTCCTCGGGCTATGGCTACACCTTC. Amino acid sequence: CASSSNPGLSSGYGYTF.

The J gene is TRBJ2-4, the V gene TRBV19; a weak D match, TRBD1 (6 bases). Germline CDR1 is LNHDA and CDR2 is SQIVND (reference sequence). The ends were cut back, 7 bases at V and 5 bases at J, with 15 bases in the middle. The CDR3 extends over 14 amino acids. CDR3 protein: CASNLGQGQNIQYF. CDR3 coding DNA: TGTGCCAGTAATCTGGGGCAGGGGCAAAACATTCAGTACTTC.

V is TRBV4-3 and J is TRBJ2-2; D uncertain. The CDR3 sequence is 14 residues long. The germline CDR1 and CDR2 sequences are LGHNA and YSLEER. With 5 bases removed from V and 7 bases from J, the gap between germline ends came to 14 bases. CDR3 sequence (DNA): TGCGCCAGCAGCTCCAGACTCCTAGGCGGGGAGCTGTTTTTT. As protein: CASSSRLLGGELFF.

The CDR3 protein is CSVEVRETRETQYF. The DNA for the CDR3 is TGCAGCGTTGAGGTGAGGGAAACAAGGGAGACCCAGTACTTC. The chain couples TRBV29-1 to TRBJ2-5; tentative D call: TRBD2 (5 bases). The CDR3 has 14 residues. With 3 bases removed from V and 5 bases from J, the gap between germline ends came to 16 bases. In germline, CDR1 is SQVTM, CDR2 ANQGSEA. Looking up the rest from reference TRBV29-1 and TRBJ2-5 gives the full variable domain: SAVISQKPSRDICQRGTSLTIQCQVDSQVTMMFWYRQQPGQSLTLIATANQGSEATYESGFVIDKFPISRPNLTFSTLTVSNMSPEDSSIYLCSVEVRETRETQYFGPGTRLLVL.

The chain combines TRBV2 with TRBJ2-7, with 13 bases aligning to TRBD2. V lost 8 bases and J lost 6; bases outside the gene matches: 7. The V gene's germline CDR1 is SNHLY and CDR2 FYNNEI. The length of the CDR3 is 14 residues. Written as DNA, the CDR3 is TGTGCCAGCCGGCCGGGACTAGCGGGAAGCGAGCAGTACTTC. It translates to CASRPGLAGSEQYF.

The CDR3 here is CASSTTGQGAREQFF. DNA of the CDR3: TGTGCCAGTAGTACCACAGGACAGGGGGCGAGGGAGCAGTTCTTC. The V gene is TRBV19, the J gene TRBJ2-1; 11 nucleotides agree with TRBD1. CDR1 and CDR2 (germline): LNHDA, SQIVND (reference sequence). Unmatched junction bases numbered 9, after V lost 4 bases and J lost 10 bases. This CDR3 is built from 15 residues.

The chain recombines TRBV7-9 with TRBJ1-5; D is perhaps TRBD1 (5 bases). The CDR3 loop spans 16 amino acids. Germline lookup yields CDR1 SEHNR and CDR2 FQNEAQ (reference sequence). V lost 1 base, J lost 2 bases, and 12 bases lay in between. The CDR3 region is CASSLGEGRGNQPQHF. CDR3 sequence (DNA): TGTGCCAGCAGCTTAGGGGAAGGCAGGGGCAATCAGCCCCAGCATTTT.

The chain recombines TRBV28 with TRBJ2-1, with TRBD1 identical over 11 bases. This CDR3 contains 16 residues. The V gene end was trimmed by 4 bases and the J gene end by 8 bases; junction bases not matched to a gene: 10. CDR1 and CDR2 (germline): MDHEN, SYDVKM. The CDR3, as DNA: TGTGCCAGCAGTTCCCCCGGACAGGGGGCAGGCGATGAGCAGTTCTTC. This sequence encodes CASSSPGQGAGDEQFF. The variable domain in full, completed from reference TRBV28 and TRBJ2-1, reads DVKVTQSSRYLVKRTGEKVFLECVQDMDHENMFWYRQDPGLGLRLIYFSYDVKMKEKGDIPEGYSVSREKKERFSLILESASTNQTSMYLCASSSPGQGAGDEQFFGPGTRLTVL.

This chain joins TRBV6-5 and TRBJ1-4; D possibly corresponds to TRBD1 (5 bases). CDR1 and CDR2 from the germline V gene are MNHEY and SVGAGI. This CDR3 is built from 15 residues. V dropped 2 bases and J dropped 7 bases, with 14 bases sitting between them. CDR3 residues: CASSYGWGVGEKLFF. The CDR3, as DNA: TGTGCCAGCAGTTACGGGTGGGGGGTCGGTGAAAAACTGTTTTTT.

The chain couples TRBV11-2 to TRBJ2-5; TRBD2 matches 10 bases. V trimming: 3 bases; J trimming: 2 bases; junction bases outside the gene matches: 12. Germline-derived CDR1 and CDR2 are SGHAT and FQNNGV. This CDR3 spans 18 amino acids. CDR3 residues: CASSFGFLAGARQETQYF. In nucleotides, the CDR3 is TGTGCCAGCAGCTTCGGCTTCCTAGCGGGAGCGCGTCAAGAGACCCAGTACTTC. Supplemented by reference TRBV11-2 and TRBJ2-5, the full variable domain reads EAGVAQSPRYKIIEKRQSVAFWCNPISGHATLYWYQQILGQGPKLLIQFQNNGVVDDSQLPKDRFSAERLKGVDSTLKIQPAKLEDSAVYLCASSFGFLAGARQETQYFGPGTRLLVL.

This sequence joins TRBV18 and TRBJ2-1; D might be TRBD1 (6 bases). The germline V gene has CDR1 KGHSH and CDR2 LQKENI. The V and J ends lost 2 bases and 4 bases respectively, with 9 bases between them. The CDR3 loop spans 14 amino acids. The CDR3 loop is CASSPIQGYNEQFF. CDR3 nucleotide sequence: TGTGCCAGCTCACCAATACAGGGATACAATGAGCAGTTCTTC. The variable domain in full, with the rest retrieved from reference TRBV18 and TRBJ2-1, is NAGVMQNPRHLVRRRGQEARLRCSPMKGHSHVYWYRQLPEEGLKFMVYLQKENIIDESGMPKERFSAEFPKEGPSILRIQQVVRGDSAAYFCASSPIQGYNEQFFGPGTRLTVL.

In DNA form, the CDR3 reads TGTGCCAGCAGCCGAATAGCGGGCGACACCGGGGAGCTGTTTTTT. Residues: CASSRIAGDTGELFF. The rearrangement uses TRBV13 and TRBJ2-2, with TRBD2 matching 7 bases. Germline values: CDR1 PRHDT, CDR2 FYEKMQ (reference sequence). This CDR3 spans 15 amino acids. V dropped 5 bases and J dropped 3; count of bases not matched to a gene: 6.

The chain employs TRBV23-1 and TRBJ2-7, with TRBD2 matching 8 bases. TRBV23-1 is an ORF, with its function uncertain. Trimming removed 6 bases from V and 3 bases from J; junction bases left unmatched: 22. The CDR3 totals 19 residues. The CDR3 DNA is TGCGCCAGCAGAAGGCAGATACCCTCACCGGGACTAGAACTCTACGAGCAGTACTTC. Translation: CASRRQIPSPGLELYEQYF.